This note documents a single T cell receptor (beta chain) sequence. Germline trimming cut 6 bases from V and 7 bases from J; bases unmatched to any gene: 8. The germline gives CDR1 MNHEY, CDR2 SVGAGI. This CDR3 is 13 amino acids long. The data were taken from a study of CDR3 diversity in severe acne. MiXCR, run by TCRdb on the PCR reads, gives a single entry per CDR3 protein. Here the sample spans over 85,000 distinct CDR3 sequences, roughly half being singletons. The sample was blood. The receptor was derived from a male donor with acne. The chain uses TRBV6-5 and TRBJ2-5; 7 bases map to TRBD2. The CDR3 loop is CASRSSGERTQYF. The CDR3 nucleotides are TGTGCCAGCAGATCCAGCGGGGAACGGACCCAGTACTTC.